One and the same sample provided the 17 T cell receptor beta chains below, sequenced in a study of T cell responses to AZD1222 COVID-19 vaccine. Only in-frame clones appear in the TCRdb table, and some are missing; sequencing was by immunoSEQ multiplex PCR. The sample comprises around 150,000 clones, more than 80% of which are singletons, and roughly 3.9% rests with the top ten. Material: peripheral blood, obtained on day 0 of AZD1222 vaccination. These receptors were obtained from an adult in good health.

The chain links TRBV2 to TRBJ1-1; D gene unclear. CDR1 SNHLY and CDR2 FYNNEI come from the germline V gene. V was pared by 6 bases and J by 1 base, with 9 bases between. The CDR3 spans 13 residues. The DNA for the CDR3 is TGTGCCAGCAGCCACGACCCGAACACTGAAGCTTTCTTT. Protein: CASSHDPNTEAFF.

This clone was detected only once. The rearrangement uses TRBV2 and TRBJ2-1, with TRBD2 identical over 12 bases. The germline V gene encodes CDR1 SNHLY and CDR2 FYNNEI. CDR3 size: 15 residues. V lost 8 bases to trimming and J lost 2 bases; unmatched junction nucleotides: 4. The CDR3 sequence is CASGSSGGAYNEQFF. For the CDR3, the DNA is TGTGCCAGCGGCTCTAGCGGGGGGGCCTACAATGAGCAGTTCTTC.

V gene TRBV4-1 combines with J gene TRBJ2-2; tentatively, D is TRBD2 (5 bases). The CDR3 is made up of 16 amino acids. CDR1 and CDR2 from the germline V gene are MGHRA and YSYEKL. Trimming removed 4 bases at V and 3 bases at J, with 15 bases between. CDR3 loop: CASSPSEEIDTGELFF. The CDR3 region has the DNA TGCGCCAGCAGCCCGTCGGAGGAGATAGACACCGGGGAGCTGTTTTTT.

This chain uses TRBV9 with TRBJ2-3; 10 nucleotides agree with TRBD2. The CDR3 has 16 amino acids. Losses at the gene ends were 3 bases for V and 2 bases for J; bases not matched to a gene: 6. Germline lookup yields CDR1 SGDLS and CDR2 YYNGEE. The CDR3 DNA follows: TGTGCCAGCAGCGCCGGACTAGCGGCGATCACAGATACGCAGTATTTT. This codes for CASSAGLAAITDTQYF.

This chain links TRBV2 with TRBJ1-6; perhaps TRBD1 as D (6 bases). CDR3 size: 15 residues. Trimming cost V 6 bases and J 9 bases, with 18 bases left between them. CDR1 SNHLY and CDR2 FYNNEI come from the germline V gene. The CDR3 is CASSLKGGGSSPLHF. Written as DNA, the CDR3 is TGTGCCAGCAGCCTAAAGGGAGGGGGGAGTTCACCCCTCCACTTT.

The chain carries TRBV6-1 and TRBJ1-2; 8 nucleotides line up with TRBD1. V lost 3 bases to trimming and J lost 8 bases; unmatched junction nucleotides: 5. Germline CDR1 MNHNS, CDR2 SASEGT. CDR3 length equals 13 residues. CDR3 protein: CASSDRGRRGYTF. CDR3 in DNA: TGTGCCAGCAGTGACAGGGGGCGCCGGGGCTACACCTTC.

This clone was observed a few times. V gene TRBV6-5 combines with J gene TRBJ1-2; tentative D call: TRBD1 (5 bases). The germline CDR1 and CDR2 sequences are MNHEY and SVGAGI. The CDR3 sequence is 14 residues long. V shed 7 bases and J shed 8 bases, with 20 bases lying between them. In nucleotides, the CDR3 is TGTGCCAGCACTCTCAGGGAGGCGATAGGGGGCTACACCTTC. Translating it yields CASTLREAIGGYTF.

This clone was found once. This chain links TRBV3-1 (or the pseudogene TRBV3-2) with TRBJ1-1; D gene unclear. CDR1 is LGHDT and CDR2 is YNNKEL in the germline V gene (reference sequence). The V end was cut by 4 bases, the J end by 1 base, with 13 bases between. The CDR3 contains 15 residues. The DNA of the CDR3 is TGTGCCAGCAGCCCTACTCTTCAGAGGAACACTGAAGCTTTCTTT. This sequence encodes CASSPTLQRNTEAFF.

This clone was found once. This chain uses TRBV12-3 or TRBV12-4 with TRBJ2-3, with D perhaps given as TRBD1 or TRBD2 (5 bases each). V lost 10 bases to trimming and J lost 1 base, with 12 bases between them. The length of the CDR3 is 13 residues. CDR3 sequence (DNA): TGTGCCATTACCCGAGGGGGCACAGATACGCAGTATTTT. Protein sequence: CAITRGGTDTQYF.

This rearrangement joins TRBV2 to TRBJ1-1; 8 nucleotides align to TRBD1. With V trimmed by 6 bases and J by 6 bases, 6 bases remained unmatched. Per the germline V gene, CDR1 is SNHLY and CDR2 is FYNNEI. The length of the CDR3 is 13 residues. The CDR3 region is CASRLQGVPEAFF. CDR3 bases: TGTGCCAGCAGGTTACAGGGGGTCCCTGAAGCTTTCTTT.

CDR3: CASSPPPGQGYEQYF. The CDR3 DNA sequence: TGTGCCAGCTCACCACCGCCCGGACAGGGGTACGAGCAGTACTTC. The gene calls are TRBV18 and TRBJ2-7; 9 nucleotides agree with TRBD1. The CDR3 is made up of 15 amino acids. Germline V lookup: CDR1 KGHSH, CDR2 LQKENI. With V trimmed by 0 bases and J by 4 bases, 4 bases remained unmatched.

This clone was counted between two and nine times. The CDR3 spells CASSLTGGTEAFF. For the CDR3, the DNA is TGTGCCAGCAGCTTGACAGGGGGGACTGAAGCTTTCTTT. The chain carries TRBV3-1 (or the pseudogene TRBV3-2) and TRBJ1-1; 9 nucleotides agree with TRBD1. V dropped 5 bases and J dropped 5; count of bases not matched to a gene: 3. The CDR3 consists of 13 residues. Germline CDR1 reads LGHDT; CDR2 reads YNNKEL (reference sequence).

V gene TRBV5-1 combines with J gene TRBJ1-1, with TRBD1 matching over 10 bases. This CDR3 is 15 amino acids long. V was clipped by 2 bases and J by 5 bases; unmatched bases: 6. Per the germline V gene, CDR1 is SGHRS and CDR2 is YFSETQ. The CDR3 DNA reads as TGCGCCAGCAGCTTACAGACGGGACAGGGGACTGAAGCTTTCTTT. It encodes CASSLQTGQGTEAFF. The variable domain in full, with the rest retrieved from reference TRBV5-1 and TRBJ1-1, is KAGVTQTPRYLIKTRGQQVTLSCSPISGHRSVSWYQQTPGQGLQFLFEYFSETQRNKGNFPGRFSGRQFSNSRSEMNVSTLELGDSALYLCASSLQTGQGTEAFFGQGTRLTVV.

J is TRBJ2-5 and V is TRBV25-1; 7 bases map to TRBD1. The V gene's germline CDR1 is MGHDK and CDR2 SYGVNS. Trimming took 6 bases from V and 5 from J; bases not matched to a gene: 6. This CDR3 is built from 13 residues. The DNA for the CDR3 is TGTGCCAGCAGACCGGGACAGTGGGAGACCCAGTACTTC. Its protein is CASRPGQWETQYF.

This chain links TRBV19 with TRBJ2-7; 9 nucleotides agree with TRBD1. CDR1 LNHDA and CDR2 SQIVND come from the germline V gene (reference sequence). The CDR3 extends over 15 amino acids. With V trimmed by 1 base and J by 7 bases, 8 bases remained unmatched. CDR3 in DNA: TGTGCCAGTAGTATAGCCGGGACAGGGATCTGGGAGCAGTACTTC. It encodes CASSIAGTGIWEQYF.

The chain uses TRBV7-2 and TRBJ2-1; TRBD1 agrees at 7 bases. Looked up from germline, CDR1 is SGHTA and CDR2 is FQGNSA. V shed 7 bases, J shed 7 bases, and the junction held 13 bases outside the gene matches. This CDR3 region has 15 residues. The CDR3, as DNA: TGTGCCAGCAATGGACAGGCGTCGGTGGGGAATGAGCAGTTCTTC. This sequence encodes CASNGQASVGNEQFF.

The chain uses TRBV2 and TRBJ2-1; 7 bases line up with TRBD1. Germline V gene data show CDR1 as SNHLY and CDR2 as FYNNEI. This CDR3 is built from 13 residues. V was clipped by 2 bases and J by 15 bases; unmatched bases: 10. In DNA form, the CDR3 reads TGTGCCAGCAGTGAATCGTCCGGGACAGCTCGGTTCTTC. Its translation: CASSESSGTARFF.